This TCR beta chain was documented in a study of human T cells and chemical hapten exposure (dated by TCRdb to about 2021). Context from the whole study: For sensitization, 2% DPC in acetone was applied to a 2 cm by 2 cm area of upper inner arm skin. Patch tests used Finn chambers with 0.01% DPC on the upper back, scored after 6 days by International Contact Dermatitis Research Group standards. In alopecia patients, the study followed how the peripheral blood TCR repertoire changed in vivo over primary and secondary sensitization to diphenylcyclopropenone (DPC), a hapten. Throughout the study period of 20 to 30 weeks, patients also received therapeutic DPC doses to the scalp every week. Alopecia areata with under or over 50% scalp involvement, alopecia totalis and alopecia universalis were represented in the patient cohort, which was mostly female. Blood for TCR sequencing was provided by twenty-nine alopecia patients at one to four time points (pre-sensitization, 2, 6 and 24 weeks). Libraries were combined into a pool for sequencing, and differences in TCR yield between samples came mainly from small differences in library volumes within the pool. Patient blood was sampled pre-sensitization (week 0) and at 2, 6 and about 24 weeks after DPC sensitization. Study-wide findings and limitations: After repeated subsampling, the strength of the expansion versus patch-test correlation and the threshold at which it became significant changed. Because all patients had alopecia, a presumed autoimmune disease, the immune response of the patients might differ from that of healthy individuals. A positive correlation was found between the number of PT1 expanded TCRs and patch test score, with significance reached at thresholds 8, 16 and 32 but not 4. DPC sensitization did not change how many TCRs were above 1 in 1000 frequency, and no evidence was found of alterations in global repertoire structure. Compared with pre-sensitization or healthy control sets, expanded TCRs formed significantly more large CDR3 similarity clusters, which is consistent with antigen-driven responses.

The method behind the library was RACE. Sequencing relied on a NextSeq 500. Library preparation attached unique molecular identifiers to individual cDNA molecules for quantitative, reproducible TCR counting. Each blood RNA sample was used to sequence both TCR alpha and TCR beta chains. The original methods were these. Samples had a median of approximately 93,000 TCRs, with a range from about 20,000 to 690,600. V, J and CDR3 annotation of the TCR reads was carried out using the Decombinator software suite. For PS versus PT1 abundance plots, all samples were subsampled to the same number of TCRs (28,000). Expanded TCRs were defined as absent before sensitization and observed at least eight times at the 2-week time point. TCRdb reprocessing: public reads trimmed at Q25 with fastp, clones called with MiXCR, in-frame beta chains kept. CDR3 protein duplicates are merged, each entry listing the most common genes and DNA. The V and J calls shown here were made by TCRdb, not taken from the authors' results. Across this sample there are 300,000 to 450,000 distinct CDR3 sequences, with roughly 6% seen only once. The top ten clonotypes cover roughly 8.2% of the sample.

The label giving this sample's time point can be read as: pre-sensitization, week 0. The treatment or condition label on this specimen signifies: therapeutic diphenylcyclopropenone sensitization with weekly scalp DPC. Blood at each patch-test visit was drawn before the patch test was applied. Eligible patients were aged 18 to 70, diagnosed with alopecia, deemed suitable for DPC therapy, and excluded if pregnant. Total RNA was extracted from unfractionated whole blood that had been collected in Tempus Blood RNA tubes. Turning to this clonotype: Its binding antigen is unknown. No much larger clone is present one base from it, and per-base qualities are unavailable.

The receptor's source is a woman between 18 and 29 years old with alopecia areata. Some clones in this sample may be carry-over from other donors' samples. Specimen: whole blood, collected in connection with sensitization to the hapten diphenylcyclopropenone (DPC).

The CDR3 region: CASSSMTGELFF. The DNA reads TGTGCCAGCAGCTCCATGACCGGGGAGCTGTTTTTT. The V and J segments used are TRBV5-5 and TRBJ2-2, with the D segment identity uncertain. The CDR3 goes from the cysteine to the phenylalanine over 12 residues. The CDR3 DNA has 36 bases and is translated from base 1. Cut back by 3 bases and 5 bases, the V and J ends lie 5 bases apart. From a lookup of the germline V gene (reference sequence), CDR1 and CDR2 are SGHKS and YYEKEE.